The 27 T cell receptor beta chains listed next were all sequenced from one sample in a study of T cells in Graves' hyperthyroidism and ophthalmopathy. RNA transcripts served as the template for amplifying TCR beta CDR3 regions. A set of HTBI primers served as the primers for a first-round RT-PCR of the TCR CDR3. Each CDR3 protein is one row after TCRdb ran MiXCR on the multiplex PCR reads. The table records a few hundred thousand distinct CDR3 sequences, around 16% of them present only once. Material for sequencing was blood. The source of these receptors is a young woman with Graves' hyperthyroidism.

This clonotype was found a few times. This chain joins TRBV5-1 and TRBJ2-3; tentative D call: TRBD2 (6 bases). Per the germline V gene, CDR1 is SGHRS and CDR2 is YFSETQ. V was clipped by 2 bases and J by 3 bases, with 16 bases between them. The CDR3 is made up of 16 amino acids. CDR3 amino acids: CASSFGPGVVTDTQYF. The CDR3 DNA sequence: TGCGCCAGCAGCTTCGGACCGGGAGTGGTAACAGATACGCAGTATTTT. Full variable domain (rest looked up from reference TRBV5-1 and TRBJ2-3): KAGVTQTPRYLIKTRGQQVTLSCSPISGHRSVSWYQQTPGQGLQFLFEYFSETQRNKGNFPGRFSGRQFSNSRSEMNVSTLELGDSALYLCASSFGPGVVTDTQYFGPGTRLTVL.

This clonotype was detected a few times. The rearrangement joins TRBV24-1 to TRBJ2-5; D not resolved. Per the germline V gene, CDR1 is KGHDR and CDR2 is SFDVKD. The V and J ends lost 4 bases and 2 bases respectively, with 10 bases between them. This CDR3 region has 14 residues. The CDR3 DNA sequence: TGTGCCACCAGTGACCCGCCTCCGCAAGAGACCCAGTACTTC. Amino acid sequence: CATSDPPPQETQYF.

The chain links TRBV5-1 to TRBJ2-2, with 10 bases that match TRBD2. Germline values: CDR1 SGHRS, CDR2 YFSETQ. Unmatched junction bases numbered 7, after V lost 4 bases and J lost 4 bases. The CDR3 consists of 16 residues. CDR3 nucleotides: TGCGCCAGCAGCATCCTAGCGGGAGAGGCCACCGGGGAGCTGTTTTTT. It specifies CASSILAGEATGELFF.

The chain combines TRBV9 with TRBJ2-1; 8 bases agree with TRBD2. This CDR3 spans 15 amino acids. CDR1 and CDR2 from the germline V gene are SGDLS and YYNGEE. J lost 2 bases, V lost 7 bases, and 8 bases had no gene match. The CDR3 sequence is CASGGSGRTYNEQFF. The CDR3 DNA is TGTGCCAGCGGCGGAAGCGGGAGAACCTACAATGAGCAGTTCTTC.

This clonotype appeared many times. The gene calls are TRBV2 and TRBJ2-3, with D uncertain. The germline V and J ends were trimmed by 8 bases and 0 bases, with 12 bases remaining between them. The germline CDR1 and CDR2 sequences are SNHLY and FYNNEI. The CDR3 is 14 amino acids. The CDR3 DNA sequence: TGTGCCAGCGGGTTCAGACATAGCACAGATACGCAGTATTTT. It is translated as CASGFRHSTDTQYF.

V is TRBV29-1 and J is TRBJ2-7, with D possibly being TRBD2 (5 bases). Germline assignment: CDR1 SQVTM and CDR2 ANQGSEA. Trimming shortened V by 7 bases and J by 2 bases, and 21 bases separated the two germline ends. This CDR3 contains 15 residues. The CDR3 DNA follows: TGCAGCGCCTACGGGGAGCTCGAGAAGACCTACGAGCAGTACTTC. Translating it yields CSAYGELEKTYEQYF.

J is TRBJ2-3 and V is TRBV7-2, with TRBD2 matching over 10 bases. CDR1 is SGHTA and CDR2 is FQGNSA in the germline V gene. Trimming removed 5 bases from V and 2 bases from J; junction bases left unmatched: 19. The CDR3 has 20 amino acids. CDR3 DNA: TGTGCCAGCAGCCCTCCCCTTAGGGGTAGCGGGGGGCCTTACACAGATACGCAGTATTTT. Its translation is CASSPPLRGSGGPYTDTQYF.

This clonotype was seen at least ten times. V gene TRBV5-1 combines with J gene TRBJ2-7; TRBD2 matches at 7 bases. Germline V gene data show CDR1 as SGHRS and CDR2 as YFSETQ. The V and J ends lost 4 bases and 3 bases, in that order; junction bases with no gene match: 7. The CDR3 spans 14 residues. In nucleotides, the CDR3 is TGCGCCAGCAGCCTGCGGGAGCCTTACTACGAGCAGTACTTC. Protein sequence: CASSLREPYYEQYF.

The chain employs TRBV15 and TRBJ2-1; D unresolved. Between the trimmed V and J ends, which lost 1 base and 7 bases, there was a span of 2 bases. Germline CDR1 is LNHNV and CDR2 is YYDKDF (reference sequence). The CDR3 sequence is 11 residues long. CDR3 DNA sequence: TGTGCCACCAGCAGAGCGAATGAGCAGTTCTTC. This gives the protein CATSRANEQFF. Full variable domain (outside the CDR3, taken from reference TRBV15 and TRBJ2-1): DAMVIQNPRYQVTQFGKPVTLSCSQTLNHNVMYWYQQKSSQAPKLLFHYYDKDFNNEADTPDNFQSRRPNTSFCFLDIRSPGLGDTAMYLCATSRANEQFFGPGTRLTVL.

This clonotype has a count of ten or more. This rearrangement joins TRBV18 to TRBJ1-1; D gene unclear. With 5 bases removed from V and 4 bases from J, the gap between germline ends came to 11 bases. This CDR3 is built from 13 residues. Germline V gene sequence: CDR1 KGHSH, CDR2 LQKENI. CDR3 loop: CASSSRAGTEAFF. DNA for the CDR3: TGTGCCAGCTCATCTCGGGCAGGCACTGAAGCTTTCTTT.

This clonotype came up many times. The V call is TRBV12-3 or TRBV12-4, the J call TRBJ2-1, with D maybe TRBD1 (6 bases). V shed 7 bases and J shed 2 bases, with 15 bases lying between them. The CDR3 extends over 15 amino acids. CDR3 bases: TGTGCCAGCATCCACGCCGGACAGACCTACAATGAGCAGTTCTTC. Amino acid sequence: CASIHAGQTYNEQFF.

The J gene is TRBJ1-2, the V gene TRBV19; D is uncertain. The V end lost 3 bases, the J end lost 6 bases, and 17 bases lay between the germline ends. Germline values: CDR1 LNHDA, CDR2 SQIVND (reference sequence). There are 15 residues in the CDR3. CDR3 DNA: TGTGCCAGTAGTATTCCGAGGGCTTCGGGCAATGGCTACACCTTC. As protein: CASSIPRASGNGYTF.

This clonotype was seen many times. The rearrangement uses TRBV2 and TRBJ2-2; TRBD2 matches at 11 bases. From germline, CDR1 is SNHLY and CDR2 FYNNEI. Losses at the gene ends were 5 bases for V and 1 base for J; bases not matched to a gene: 0. The CDR3 has 15 residues. The DNA of the CDR3 is TGTGCCAGCAGTCTAGCGGGGGGGAACACCGGGGAGCTGTTTTTT. It translates to CASSLAGGNTGELFF. Complete variable domain (other parts from reference TRBV2 and TRBJ2-2): EPEVTQTPSHQVTQMGQEVILRCVPISNHLYFYWYRQILGQKVEFLVSFYNNEISEKSEIFDDQFSVERPDGSNFTLKIRSTKLEDSAMYFCASSLAGGNTGELFFGEGSRLTVL.

The chain has TRBV6-5 and TRBJ2-7, with D possibly being TRBD1 (6 bases). V gave up 6 bases and J gave up 2 bases, with 20 bases separating them. CDR3 length equals 16 residues. The germline gives CDR1 MNHEY, CDR2 SVGAGI. The chain's CDR3 is CASRLLHGTPTYEQYF. CDR3 in DNA: TGTGCCAGCAGATTACTCCACGGGACACCTACCTACGAGCAGTACTTC.

This clonotype was counted only a few times. The genes are TRBV19 and TRBJ2-4; no clear D. This CDR3 is 14 amino acids long. Per germline, CDR1 LNHDA and CDR2 SQIVND (reference sequence). V was shortened by 5 bases and J by 0 bases, with 8 bases between the two germline ends. DNA for the CDR3: TGTGCCAGTAGTGGGGTTCCAGCCAAAAACATTCAGTACTTC. Its protein is CASSGVPAKNIQYF.

This clonotype was counted ten times or more. The rearrangement links TRBV28 to TRBJ1-1, with 10 positions matching TRBD1. The CDR3 has 17 amino acids. V shed 1 base, J shed 1 base, and the junction held 6 bases outside the gene matches. Germline V gene data show CDR1 as MDHEN and CDR2 as SYDVKM. CDR3 in amino acids: CASSLSGTGEGNTEAFF. DNA for the CDR3: TGTGCCAGCAGTTTATCCGGGACAGGGGAGGGGAACACTGAAGCTTTCTTT.

This clonotype has a count of ten or more. V gene TRBV20-1 combines with J gene TRBJ2-7; 7 bases line up with TRBD2. Germline assignment: CDR1 DFQATT and CDR2 SNEGSKA (reference sequence). CDR3 length: 15 residues. J was trimmed by 2 bases and V by 0 bases; bases with no gene match: 7. The CDR3 reads CSARDSASGTYEQYF. In DNA, the CDR3 is TGCAGTGCTAGAGATTCAGCTAGCGGAACCTACGAGCAGTACTTC.

The chain joins TRBV2 to TRBJ2-4; TRBD2 agrees at 12 bases. This CDR3 spans 17 amino acids. The germline gives CDR1 SNHLY, CDR2 FYNNEI. The J segment lost 1 base and the V segment lost 6 bases, leaving 7 bases of the junction unmatched. This CDR3 reads CASRPTSGRTAKNIQYF. The CDR3 DNA reads TGTGCCAGCAGGCCGACTAGCGGGAGAACGGCCAAAAACATTCAGTACTTC.

This clonotype was picked up a small number of times. The rearrangement joins TRBV27 to TRBJ1-6; D is perhaps TRBD1 (6 bases). V gave up 7 bases and J gave up 5 bases, with 12 bases separating them. Germline V gene lookup returns CDR1 MNHEY and CDR2 SMNVEV (reference sequence). The CDR3 has 14 residues. The CDR3 loop is CASTRQDNNSPLHF. In nucleotides, the CDR3 is TGTGCCAGCACCCGACAGGATAATAATTCACCCCTCCACTTT.

This clonotype was seen a few times. The gene calls are TRBV27 and TRBJ2-7, with D perhaps TRBD1 (6 bases). With 3 bases removed from V and 3 bases from J, the gap between germline ends came to 15 bases. CDR1 is MNHEY, CDR2 SMNVEV, per germline (reference sequence). CDR3 length: 15 residues. The DNA for the CDR3 is TGTGCCAGCAGTTTGGCCACGGGGACAAGCTACGAGCAGTACTTC. Protein sequence: CASSLATGTSYEQYF.

This clonotype was counted at least ten times. The rearrangement joins TRBV28 to TRBJ2-7; 7 bases agree with TRBD1. Germline CDR1 is MDHEN and CDR2 is SYDVKM. The CDR3 has 14 amino acids. After removal of 7 bases from V and 3 bases from J, the junction contained 9 bases not matched to a gene. CDR3 in DNA: TGTGCCAGCACCATGACAGGGCAAATCTACGAGCAGTACTTC. It yields the protein CASTMTGQIYEQYF.

The chain recombines TRBV6-1 with TRBJ2-5, with 9 bases aligning to TRBD1. Germline lookup yields CDR1 MNHNS and CDR2 SASEGT. CDR3 length: 15 amino acids. V shed 4 bases, J shed 1 base, and the junction held 4 bases outside the gene matches. CDR3 bases: TGTGCCAGCAGTGGGGGGACAGGGCTCCAAGAGACCCAGTACTTC. This codes for CASSGGTGLQETQYF.

This clonotype was recorded at least ten times. The CDR3 region is CASSFSPRTGAKAFF. In nucleotides, the CDR3 is TGTGCCAGCAGTTTTTCCCCCCGGACAGGGGCGAAAGCTTTCTTT. This chain joins TRBV12-3 or TRBV12-4 and TRBJ1-1, with TRBD1 identical over 9 bases. The J segment lost 9 bases and the V segment lost 3 bases, leaving 11 bases of the junction unmatched. The CDR3 is made up of 15 amino acids.

This clonotype showed up many times. The rearrangement links TRBV27 to TRBJ1-2; weak D call: TRBD1 (6 bases). Trimming removed 5 bases from V and 7 bases from J, with 20 bases in between. The CDR3 runs to 15 residues. Germline assignment: CDR1 MNHEY and CDR2 SMNVEV (reference sequence). In DNA form, the CDR3 reads TGTGCCAGCAGTCCTATTACACAGGGAAAGAGTGGCTACACCTTC. Protein sequence: CASSPITQGKSGYTF.

This clonotype showed up many times. The rearrangement joins TRBV4-2 to TRBJ2-2; 11 bases line up with TRBD2. The germline V gene encodes CDR1 LGHNA and CDR2 YNFKEQ. V was clipped by 0 bases and J by 6 bases; unmatched bases: 0. This CDR3 has 15 residues. CDR3 DNA sequence: TGTGCCAGCAGCCAAGATAGCGGGGGGGCCGGGGAGCTGTTTTTT. Amino acids: CASSQDSGGAGELFF.

This clonotype was counted only a few times. The V gene is TRBV6-1, the J gene TRBJ2-1; D might be TRBD1 or TRBD2, each matching 5 bases. CDR3 length: 14 amino acids. V lost 6 bases and J 10 bases, leaving 19 bases between the germline ends. CDR1 is MNHNS, CDR2 SASEGT, per germline. CDR3 amino acids: CASRPGTTQWEQFF. CDR3 in DNA: TGTGCCAGCAGACCTGGGACCACACAATGGGAGCAGTTCTTC.

This clonotype was seen many times. The V gene is TRBV6-6, the J gene TRBJ2-2; maybe TRBD2 (6 bases). The germline V gene encodes CDR1 MNHNY and CDR2 SVGAGI (reference sequence). The CDR3 contains 16 residues. Trimming left V 0 bases short and J 5 bases short, with 13 bases between. The CDR3 DNA reads as TGTGCCAGCAGTTACTCGCCAGGAGGGAGGACCGGGGAGCTGTTTTTT. Its protein product is CASSYSPGGRTGELFF.